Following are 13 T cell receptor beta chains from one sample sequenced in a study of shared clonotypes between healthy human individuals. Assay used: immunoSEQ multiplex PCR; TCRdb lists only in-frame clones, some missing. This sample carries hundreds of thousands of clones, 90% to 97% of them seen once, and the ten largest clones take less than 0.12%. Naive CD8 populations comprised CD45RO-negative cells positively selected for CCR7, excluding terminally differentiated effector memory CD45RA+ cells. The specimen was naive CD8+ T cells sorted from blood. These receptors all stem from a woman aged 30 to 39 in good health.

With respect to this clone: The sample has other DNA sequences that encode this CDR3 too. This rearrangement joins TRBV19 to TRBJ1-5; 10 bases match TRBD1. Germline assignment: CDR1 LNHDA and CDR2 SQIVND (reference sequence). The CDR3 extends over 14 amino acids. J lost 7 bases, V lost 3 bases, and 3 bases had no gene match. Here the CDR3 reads CASSIRDRGQPQHF. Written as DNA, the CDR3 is TGTGCCAGTAGTATCCGGGACAGGGGCCAGCCCCAGCATTTT.

CDR3 nucleotides: TGTGCCAGCATTTGGTCAGGGTCTAGCTCCTACGAGCAGTACTTC. It yields the protein CASIWSGSSSYEQYF. The chain recombines TRBV7-9 with TRBJ2-7; D possibly corresponds to TRBD1 (5 bases). Germline V gene sequence: CDR1 SEHNR, CDR2 FQNEAQ (reference sequence). V was clipped by 7 bases and J by 0 bases, with 16 bases between them. The CDR3 length is 15 residues.

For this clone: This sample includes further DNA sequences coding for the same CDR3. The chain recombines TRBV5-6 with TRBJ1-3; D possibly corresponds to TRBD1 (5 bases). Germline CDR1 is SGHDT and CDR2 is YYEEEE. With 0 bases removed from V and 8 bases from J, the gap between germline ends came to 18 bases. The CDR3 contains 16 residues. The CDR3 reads CASSLAGGRRADTIYF. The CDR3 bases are TGTGCCAGCAGCTTGGCCGGGGGACGCAGGGCCGACACCATATATTTT.

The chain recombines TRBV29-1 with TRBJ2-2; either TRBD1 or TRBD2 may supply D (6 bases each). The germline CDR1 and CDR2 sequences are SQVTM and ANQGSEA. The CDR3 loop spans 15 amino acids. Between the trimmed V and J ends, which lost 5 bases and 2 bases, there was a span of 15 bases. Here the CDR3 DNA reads TGCAGCGTTTCCGGGGGACATCTAAACACCGGGGAGCTGTTTTTT. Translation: CSVSGGHLNTGELFF.

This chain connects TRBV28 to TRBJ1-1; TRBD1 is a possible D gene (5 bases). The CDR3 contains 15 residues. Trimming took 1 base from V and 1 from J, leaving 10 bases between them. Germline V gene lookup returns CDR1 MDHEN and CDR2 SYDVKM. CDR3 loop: CASSLFGAQNTEAFF. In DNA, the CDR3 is TGTGCCAGCAGTTTATTTGGGGCCCAGAACACTGAAGCTTTCTTT.

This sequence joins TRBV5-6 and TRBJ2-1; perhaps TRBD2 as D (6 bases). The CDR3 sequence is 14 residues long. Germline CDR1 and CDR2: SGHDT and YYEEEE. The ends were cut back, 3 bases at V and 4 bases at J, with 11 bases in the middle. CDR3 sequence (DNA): TGTGCCAGCAGCTCCGGGAGTTCTTACAATGAGCAGTTCTTC. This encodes CASSSGSSYNEQFF. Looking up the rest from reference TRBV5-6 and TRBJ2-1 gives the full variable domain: DAGVTQSPTHLIKTRGQQVTLRCSPKSGHDTVSWYQQALGQGPQFIFQYYEEEERQRGNFPDRFSGHQFPNYSSELNVNALLLGDSALYLCASSSGSSYNEQFFGPGTRLTVL.

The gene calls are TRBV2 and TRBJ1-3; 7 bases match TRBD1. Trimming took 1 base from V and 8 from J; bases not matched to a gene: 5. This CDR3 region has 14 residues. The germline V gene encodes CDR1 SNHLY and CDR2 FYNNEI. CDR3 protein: CASSEGQGGHTIYF. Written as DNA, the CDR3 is TGTGCCAGCAGTGAAGGTCAGGGGGGCCACACCATATATTTT.

The CDR3: CASSVGAGITYEQYF. CDR3 in DNA: TGTGCCAGCAGCGTAGGAGCGGGTATAACCTACGAGCAGTACTTC. The rearrangement uses TRBV9 and TRBJ2-7, with D possibly being TRBD2 (6 bases). The CDR3 has 15 amino acids. Germline-derived CDR1 and CDR2 are SGDLS and YYNGEE. Between the trimmed V and J ends, which lost 0 bases and 2 bases, there was a span of 12 bases.

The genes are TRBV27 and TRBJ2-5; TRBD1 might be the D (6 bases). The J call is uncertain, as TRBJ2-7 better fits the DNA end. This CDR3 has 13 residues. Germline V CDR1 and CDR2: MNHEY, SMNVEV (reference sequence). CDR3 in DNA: TGTGCCAGCAGTCCGGACAGTTTCTACGAGCAGTACTTC. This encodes CASSPDSFYEQYF.

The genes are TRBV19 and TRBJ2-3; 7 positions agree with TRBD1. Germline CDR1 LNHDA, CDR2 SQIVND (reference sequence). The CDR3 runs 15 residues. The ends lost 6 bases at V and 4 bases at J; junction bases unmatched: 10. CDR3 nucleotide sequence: TGTGCCAGTAGCGCGACCGGGACAGCCTCAGATACGCAGTATTTT. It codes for CASSATGTASDTQYF.

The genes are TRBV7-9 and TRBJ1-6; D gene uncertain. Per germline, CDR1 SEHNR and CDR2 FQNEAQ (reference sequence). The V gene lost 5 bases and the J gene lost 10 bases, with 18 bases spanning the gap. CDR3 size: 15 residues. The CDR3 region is CASSPTRTNGSPLHF. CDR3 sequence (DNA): TGTGCCAGCAGCCCGACTCGGACTAACGGCTCACCCCTCCACTTT.

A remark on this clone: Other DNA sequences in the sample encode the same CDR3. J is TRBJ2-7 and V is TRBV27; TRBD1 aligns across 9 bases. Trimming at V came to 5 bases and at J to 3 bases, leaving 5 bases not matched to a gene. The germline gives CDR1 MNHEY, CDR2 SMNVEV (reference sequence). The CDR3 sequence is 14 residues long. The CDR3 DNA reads TGTGCCAGCAGTCCAGGGACAGGGAACTACGAGCAGTACTTC. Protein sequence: CASSPGTGNYEQYF.

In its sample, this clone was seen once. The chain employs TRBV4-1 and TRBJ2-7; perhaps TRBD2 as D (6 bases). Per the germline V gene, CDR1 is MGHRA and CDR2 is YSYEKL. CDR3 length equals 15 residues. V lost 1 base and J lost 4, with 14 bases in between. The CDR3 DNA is TGCGCCAGCAGCCAAGCGTCTAGCGTAAGATACGAGCAGTACTTC. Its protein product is CASSQASSVRYEQYF.